The 16 T cell receptor beta chains listed next were all sequenced from one sample in a study of cytomegalovirus exposure and HLA in healthy donors. Vbeta (60) and Jbeta (13) primers were used in the PCR. The repertoire was sequenced with immunoSEQ multiplex PCR; TCRdb's copy has only in-frame clones and lacks some. Among over 100,000 clones, 63% were seen once, and the ten largest hold less than 12%. The source material was PBMCs. These receptors were obtained from a man aged 40-55 years in good health and CMV-seropositive.

The CDR3 sequence: CASIKGAYEQYF. The CDR3 nucleotides read TGTGCCAGCATAAAGGGGGCCTACGAGCAGTACTTC. This rearrangement joins TRBV6-6 to TRBJ2-7, with a possible D match to TRBD1 (6 bases). The germline V gene has CDR1 MNHNY and CDR2 SVGAGI (reference sequence). V gave up 7 bases and J gave up 2 bases, with 9 bases separating them. This CDR3 comprises 12 residues.

The rearrangement joins TRBV10-3 to TRBJ1-2, with 10 positions matching TRBD1. The trim removed 10 bases at V and 3 bases at J, leaving 5 bases unmatched. CDR3 length equals 13 residues. Per the germline V gene, CDR1 is ENHRY and CDR2 is SYGVKD. The DNA for the CDR3 is TGTGCCACCTCTGGACAGGGGGACTATGGCTACACCTTC. It specifies CATSGQGDYGYTF.

The chain combines TRBV5-1 with TRBJ2-1; D ambiguous. Germline lookup yields CDR1 SGHRS and CDR2 YFSETQ. V lost 0 bases and J lost 5, with 9 bases in between. There are 14 residues in the CDR3. The chain's CDR3 is CASSLVHKDNEQFF. The DNA for the CDR3 is TGCGCCAGCAGCTTGGTGCACAAAGACAATGAGCAGTTCTTC.

The table lists this clone with a few counts. V usage is TRBV11-2 and J usage is TRBJ2-7, with 7 bases identical to TRBD1. Trimming cost V 6 bases and J 2 bases; bases outside gene matches: 10. CDR1 and CDR2 (germline): SGHAT, FQNNGV. This CDR3 comprises 15 residues. CDR3 region: CASSSRQGRAYEQYF. The CDR3 bases are TGTGCCAGCAGTTCCAGACAGGGTAGGGCCTACGAGCAGTACTTC.

The chain is built from TRBV4-2 and TRBJ2-5; 14 nucleotides line up with TRBD2. The CDR3 covers 17 residues. The V segment lost 2 bases and the J segment 5 bases; nucleotides outside the gene matches: 7. Germline V gene data show CDR1 as LGHNA and CDR2 as YNFKEQ. Here the CDR3 reads CASSQPGLAGAGETQYF. CDR3 DNA sequence: TGTGCCAGCAGCCAACCGGGACTAGCGGGGGCGGGGGAGACCCAGTACTTC.

V and J are TRBV4-1 and TRBJ2-5; 12 bases line up with TRBD2. The germline CDR1 and CDR2 sequences are MGHRA and YSYEKL. J lost 10 bases, V lost 4 bases, and 4 bases had no gene match. The CDR3 loop spans 13 amino acids. CDR3 sequence (DNA): TGCGCCAGCAGCCGCGGACTAGCGGGGCTCCAGTACTTC. It specifies CASSRGLAGLQYF.

The chain has TRBV2 and TRBJ2-5; D possibly corresponds to TRBD2 (5 bases). Germline V gives CDR1 SNHLY, CDR2 FYNNEI. V lost 0 bases and J 11 bases, leaving 13 bases between the germline ends. This CDR3 has 13 residues. CDR3 amino acids: CASSEAQTWEQYF. The CDR3 DNA is TGTGCCAGCAGTGAAGCGCAGACTTGGGAGCAGTACTTC. Full variable domain (remainder filled in from reference TRBV2 and TRBJ2-5): EPEVTQTPSHQVTQMGQEVILRCVPISNHLYFYWYRQILGQKVEFLVSFYNNEISEKSEIFDDQFSVERPDGSNFTLKIRSTKLEDSAMYFCASSEAQTWEQYFGPGTRLLVL.

This chain uses TRBV5-1 with TRBJ1-1, with 8 nucleotides matching TRBD1. The CDR3 covers 16 residues. From germline, CDR1 is SGHRS and CDR2 YFSETQ. The trim removed 0 bases at V and 0 bases at J, leaving 4 bases unmatched. The CDR3 bases are TGCGCCAGCAGCTTGGGACAGGGGCTACTGAACACTGAAGCTTTCTTT. Translated: CASSLGQGLLNTEAFF.

A single count supports this clone. Other DNA sequences in the same sample also yield this CDR3. The CDR3 bases are TGTGCCAGCAGTTACTCAAGGAGGGCTCAGCCCCAGCATTTT. Protein sequence: CASSYSRRAQPQHF. The rearrangement links TRBV6-5 to TRBJ1-5; D gene ambiguous. Trimming stripped 0 bases from V and 6 bases from J, with 9 bases between. From germline, CDR1 is MNHEY and CDR2 SVGAGI. The CDR3 consists of 14 residues.

CDR3 in amino acids: CASSLDGPFNEQFF. For the CDR3, the DNA is TGCGCCAGCAGCTTGGATGGGCCTTTCAATGAGCAGTTCTTC. The genes are TRBV5-1 and TRBJ2-1, with unresolved D. Germline CDR1 and CDR2: SGHRS and YFSETQ. V shed 0 bases and J shed 6 bases, with 10 bases lying between them. The CDR3 covers 14 residues.

Regarding this clone: A read error may produce the germline difference seen at one junction end. The V and J genes are TRBV6-1 and TRBJ2-5; D gene ambiguous. Germline lookup yields CDR1 MNHNS and CDR2 SASEGT. The CDR3 covers 13 residues. The DNA for the CDR3 is TGTGCCAGCGGTGAATTCCGCCAAGAGACCCAGTACTTC. Its translation: CASGEFRQETQYF.

The genes are TRBV19 and TRBJ1-3, with TRBD1 matching over 7 bases. V trimming: 7 bases; J trimming: 9 bases; junction bases outside the gene matches: 3. This CDR3 contains 11 residues. CDR1 and CDR2 from the germline V gene are LNHDA and SQIVND (reference sequence). The CDR3 DNA reads as TGTGCCAGTAACAGGGGATCCACCATATATTTT. This translates into CASNRGSTIYF.

This sequence joins TRBV10-3 and TRBJ2-2; D is ambiguous. Germline V gene lookup returns CDR1 ENHRY and CDR2 SYGVKD. V lost 5 bases and J 0 bases, leaving 28 bases between the germline ends. CDR3 length equals 21 residues. CDR3 sequence (DNA): TGTGCCATCAGTAGCTATGGGCCCCAACCTAACCCTCACGCGAACACCGGGGAGCTGTTTTTT. This gives the protein CAISSYGPQPNPHANTGELFF.

The chain links TRBV28 to TRBJ2-2; perhaps TRBD2 as D (5 bases). Germline V gene lookup returns CDR1 MDHEN and CDR2 SYDVKM. V was shortened by 8 bases and J by 5 bases, with 18 bases between the two germline ends. The CDR3 extends over 15 amino acids. The CDR3 is CASWYRGGGTGELFF. The CDR3, as DNA: TGTGCCAGCTGGTACCGGGGTGGCGGTACCGGGGAGCTGTTTTTT.

The CDR3 DNA sequence: TGTGCCAGCAGTGACAGTCCAGGCACCGGGGAGCTGTTTTTT. Translating gives CASSDSPGTGELFF. V is TRBV2 and J is TRBJ2-2; no clear D. V dropped 3 bases and J dropped 4 bases, with 9 bases sitting between them. CDR1 is SNHLY, CDR2 FYNNEI, per germline. The CDR3 spans 14 residues.

This chain joins TRBV28 and TRBJ1-1; D not certain. V lost 6 bases and J lost 13, with 15 bases in between. Germline loops: CDR1 MDHEN, CDR2 SYDVKM. The CDR3 sequence is 11 residues long. CDR3 amino acids: CASSYQEAGFF. CDR3 bases: TGTGCCAGCAGCTACCAGGAAGCGGGTTTCTTT.